This TCR beta chain was sequenced for a study of cytomegalovirus exposure and HLA in healthy donors. This clone was recorded a few times. Antigen unknown. Findings and limits, study-wide: Segments of the TCR beta V type were, in most cases, productive about 87% or about 30% of the time in an earlier analysis. The authors assumed roughly uniform sequencing depth across donors for presence/absence analyses. HLA allele associations emerged for around 16,000 TCR beta sequences in a later analysis, at 0.05 false discovery rate. In a later analysis, DRB1 alleles had the most associated TCRs; HLA-C alleles the fewest.

The PCR was carried out with 60 Vbeta primers and 13 Jbeta primers. TCRdb's table, derived via immunoSEQ multiplex PCR, lists solely in-frame clones and lacks some. The repertoire holds around 190,000 clones, with about 10% as singletons. The sequenced sample consisted of PBMCs. This TCR was sampled from a woman in her twenties or thirties in good health and CMV-seropositive.

CDR3 residues: CASGHYNEQFF. In DNA, the CDR3 is TGTGCCAGCGGGCACTACAATGAGCAGTTCTTC. The V and J genes are TRBV6-1 and TRBJ2-1; D remains ambiguous. Germline CDR1 and CDR2: MNHNS and SASEGT. The CDR3 contains 11 residues. Trimming removed 8 bases from V and 3 bases from J, with 5 bases in between.